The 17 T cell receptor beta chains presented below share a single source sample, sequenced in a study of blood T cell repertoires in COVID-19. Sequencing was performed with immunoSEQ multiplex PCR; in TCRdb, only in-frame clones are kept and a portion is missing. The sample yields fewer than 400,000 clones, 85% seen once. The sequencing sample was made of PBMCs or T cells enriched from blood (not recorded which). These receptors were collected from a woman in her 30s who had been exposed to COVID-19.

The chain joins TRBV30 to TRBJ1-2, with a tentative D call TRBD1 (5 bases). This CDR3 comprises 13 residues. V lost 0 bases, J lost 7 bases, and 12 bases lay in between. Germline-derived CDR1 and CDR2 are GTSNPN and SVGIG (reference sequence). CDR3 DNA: TGTGCCTGGAGTGTACGGGGGGATGGTGGCTACACCTTC. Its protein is CAWSVRGDGGYTF.

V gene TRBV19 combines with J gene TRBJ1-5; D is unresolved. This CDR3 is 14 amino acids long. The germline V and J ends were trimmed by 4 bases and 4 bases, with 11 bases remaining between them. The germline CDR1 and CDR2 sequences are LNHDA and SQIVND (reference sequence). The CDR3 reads CASSRSGNNQPQHF. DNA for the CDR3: TGTGCCAGTAGTAGGTCAGGTAATAATCAGCCCCAGCATTTT.

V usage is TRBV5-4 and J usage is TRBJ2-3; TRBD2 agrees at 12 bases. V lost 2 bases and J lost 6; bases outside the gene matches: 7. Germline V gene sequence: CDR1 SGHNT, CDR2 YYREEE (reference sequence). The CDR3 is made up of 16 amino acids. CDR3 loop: CASSLSGTSGLDTQYF. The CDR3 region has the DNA TGTGCCAGCAGCTTATCCGGGACTAGCGGGTTGGATACGCAGTATTTT.

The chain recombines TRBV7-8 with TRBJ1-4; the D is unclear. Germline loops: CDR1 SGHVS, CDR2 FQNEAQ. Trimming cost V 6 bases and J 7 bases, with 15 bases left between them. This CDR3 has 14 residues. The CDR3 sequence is CASSTAMRVEKLFF. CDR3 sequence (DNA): TGTGCCAGCAGTACGGCCATGAGGGTTGAAAAACTGTTTTTT.

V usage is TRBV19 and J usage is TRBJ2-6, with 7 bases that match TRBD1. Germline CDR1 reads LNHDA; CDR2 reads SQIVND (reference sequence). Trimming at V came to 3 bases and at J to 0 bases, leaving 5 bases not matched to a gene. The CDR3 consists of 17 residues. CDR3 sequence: CASSIPGQFSGANVLTF. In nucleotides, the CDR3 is TGTGCCAGTAGTATCCCGGGACAGTTCTCTGGGGCCAACGTCCTGACTTTC.

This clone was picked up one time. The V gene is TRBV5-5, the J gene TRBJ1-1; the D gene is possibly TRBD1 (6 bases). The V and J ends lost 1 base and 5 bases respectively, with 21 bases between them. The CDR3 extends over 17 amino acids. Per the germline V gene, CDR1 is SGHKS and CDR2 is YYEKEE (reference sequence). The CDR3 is CASSLSVVGAHETEAFF. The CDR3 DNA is TGTGCCAGCAGCTTGTCAGTTGTGGGGGCGCATGAGACTGAAGCTTTCTTT.

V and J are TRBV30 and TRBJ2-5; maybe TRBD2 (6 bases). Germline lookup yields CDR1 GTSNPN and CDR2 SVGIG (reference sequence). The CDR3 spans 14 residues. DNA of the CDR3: TGTGCGGATTTTGGACGCCCTCGGGAGGAGACCCAGTACTTC. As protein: CADFGRPREETQYF. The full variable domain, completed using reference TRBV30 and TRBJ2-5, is SQTIHQWPATLVQPVGSPLSLECTVEGTSNPNLYWYRQAAGRGLQLLFYSVGIGQISSEVPQNLSASRPQDRQFILSSKKLLLSDSGFYLCADFGRPREETQYFGPGTRLLVL.

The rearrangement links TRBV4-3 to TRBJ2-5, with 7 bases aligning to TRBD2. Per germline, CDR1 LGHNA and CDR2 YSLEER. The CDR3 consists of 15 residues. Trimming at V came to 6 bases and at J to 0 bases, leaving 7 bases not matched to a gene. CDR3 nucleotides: TGCGCCAGCAGTCCTCTAGCGGCCCACCAAGAGACCCAGTACTTC. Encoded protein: CASSPLAAHQETQYF.

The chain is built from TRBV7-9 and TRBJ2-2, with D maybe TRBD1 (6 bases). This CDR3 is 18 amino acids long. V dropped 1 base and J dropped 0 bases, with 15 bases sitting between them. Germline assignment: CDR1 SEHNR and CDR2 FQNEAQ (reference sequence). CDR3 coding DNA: TGTGCCAGCAGCTTAGACGGTAACAGGGCTTCGAACACCGGGGAGCTGTTTTTT. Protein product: CASSLDGNRASNTGELFF.

The CDR3 coding sequence is TGTGCCAGCAGCTTAGGCGGGGGGGCCCAAGAGACCCAGTACTTC. Translation: CASSLGGGAQETQYF. The chain joins TRBV7-2 to TRBJ2-5; 9 nucleotides align to TRBD2. Looked up from germline, CDR1 is SGHTA and CDR2 is FQGNSA. The CDR3 consists of 15 residues. After removal of 1 base from V and 1 base from J, the junction contained 1 base not matched to a gene.

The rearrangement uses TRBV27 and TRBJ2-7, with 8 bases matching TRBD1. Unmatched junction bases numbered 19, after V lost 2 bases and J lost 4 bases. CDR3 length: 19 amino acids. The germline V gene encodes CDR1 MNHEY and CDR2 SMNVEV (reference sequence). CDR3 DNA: TGTGCCAGCAGTTTAACTAAAACCCAGGGGGCGCCGCCGACATACGAGCAGTACTTC. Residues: CASSLTKTQGAPPTYEQYF.

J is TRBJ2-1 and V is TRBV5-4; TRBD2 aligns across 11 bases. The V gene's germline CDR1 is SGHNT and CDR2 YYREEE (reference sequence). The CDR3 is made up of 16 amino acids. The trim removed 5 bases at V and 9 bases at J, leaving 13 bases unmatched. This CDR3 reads CASRTSLAGGLREQFF. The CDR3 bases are TGTGCCAGCAGGACCTCTCTAGCGGGAGGATTACGTGAGCAGTTCTTC.

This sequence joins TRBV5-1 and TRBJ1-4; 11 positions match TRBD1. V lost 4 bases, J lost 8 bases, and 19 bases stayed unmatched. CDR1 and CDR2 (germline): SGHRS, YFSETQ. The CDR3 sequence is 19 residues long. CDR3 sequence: CASSNGLGQGALYKEKLFF. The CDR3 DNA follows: TGCGCCAGCAGCAATGGCTTAGGACAGGGGGCTTTATACAAGGAAAAACTGTTTTTT.

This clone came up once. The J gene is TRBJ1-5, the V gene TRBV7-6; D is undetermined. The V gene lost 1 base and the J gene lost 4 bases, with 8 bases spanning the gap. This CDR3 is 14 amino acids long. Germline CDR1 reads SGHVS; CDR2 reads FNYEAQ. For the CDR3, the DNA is TGTGCCAGCAGCTTAGGGGCCATAAATCAGCCCCAGCATTTT. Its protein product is CASSLGAINQPQHF.

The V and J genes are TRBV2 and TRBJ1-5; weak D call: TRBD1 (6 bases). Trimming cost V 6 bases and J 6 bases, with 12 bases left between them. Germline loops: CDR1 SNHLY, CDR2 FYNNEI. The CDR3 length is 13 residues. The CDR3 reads CASRTGTSQPQHF. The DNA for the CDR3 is TGTGCCAGCAGGACCGGGACATCTCAGCCCCAGCATTTT. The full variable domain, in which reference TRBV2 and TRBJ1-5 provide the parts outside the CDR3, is EPEVTQTPSHQVTQMGQEVILRCVPISNHLYFYWYRQILGQKVEFLVSFYNNEISEKSEIFDDQFSVERPDGSNFTLKIRSTKLEDSAMYFCASRTGTSQPQHFGDGTRLSIL.

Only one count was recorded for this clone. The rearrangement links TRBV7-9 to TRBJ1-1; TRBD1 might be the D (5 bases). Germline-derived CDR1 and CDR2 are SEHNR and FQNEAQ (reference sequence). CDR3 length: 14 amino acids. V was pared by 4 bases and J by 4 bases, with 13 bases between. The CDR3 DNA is TGTGCCAGCAGCTCATCGAGGGGAGGCACTGAAGCTTTCTTT. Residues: CASSSSRGGTEAFF.

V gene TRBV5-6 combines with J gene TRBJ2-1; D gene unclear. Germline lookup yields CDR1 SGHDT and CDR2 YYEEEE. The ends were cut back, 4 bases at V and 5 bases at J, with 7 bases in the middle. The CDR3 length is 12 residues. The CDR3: CASSPPDNEQFF. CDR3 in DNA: TGTGCCAGCAGCCCCCCTGACAATGAGCAGTTCTTC.